The sequence of this T cell receptor beta chain was determined in a study of T cell repertoires in cytomegalovirus infection. Notes on the study in general: Public TCR beta family frequency separated CMV-and-HLA carriers, including in an independent cohort.

This clonotype was detected only a few times. Its antigen is unidentified. Trimming removed 0 bases at V and 6 bases at J, with 12 bases between. The CDR3 has 15 residues. Germline V lookup: CDR1 LGHNA, CDR2 YSLEER. TCRdb used MiXCR to reprocess the reads, holding one entry per CDR3 protein. The table lists about 180,000 distinct CDR3 sequences, about 18% of them singletons. This chain uses TRBV4-3 with TRBJ2-1, with D unresolved. The sample comprised CD8+ T cells from PBMCs. The origin of this receptor is a human donor in good health (CMV status not recorded). Some clones in this sample may be carry-over from other donors' samples. The DNA for the CDR3 is TGCGCCAGCAGCCAAGATTGGCGGTCGCCCAATGAGCAGTTCTTC. It is translated as CASSQDWRSPNEQFF.